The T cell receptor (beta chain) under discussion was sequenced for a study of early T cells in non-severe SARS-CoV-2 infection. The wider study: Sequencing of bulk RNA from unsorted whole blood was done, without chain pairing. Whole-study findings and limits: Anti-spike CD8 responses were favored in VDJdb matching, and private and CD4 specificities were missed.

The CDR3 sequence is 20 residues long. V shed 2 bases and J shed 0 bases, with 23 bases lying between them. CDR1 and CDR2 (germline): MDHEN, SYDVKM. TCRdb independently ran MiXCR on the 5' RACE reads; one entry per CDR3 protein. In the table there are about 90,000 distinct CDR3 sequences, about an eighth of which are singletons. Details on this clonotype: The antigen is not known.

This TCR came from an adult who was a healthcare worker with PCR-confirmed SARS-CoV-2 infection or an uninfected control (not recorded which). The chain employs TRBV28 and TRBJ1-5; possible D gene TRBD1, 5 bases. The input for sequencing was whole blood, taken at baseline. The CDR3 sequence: CASSLPLAGTGTYSNQPQHF. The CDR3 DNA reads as TGTGCCAGCAGTTTACCCTTGGCGGGTACAGGAACTTATAGCAATCAGCCCCAGCATTTT.